A single sample is the source of the 27 T cell receptor beta chains below, sequenced in a study of blood T cell repertoires in COVID-19. Assay used: immunoSEQ multiplex PCR; TCRdb lists only in-frame clones, some missing. The sample has fewer than 250,000 clones, 70% to 90% seen once. The sample was peripheral blood. The receptor source for this set is a woman in her thirties or forties with acute or convalescent COVID-19.

This chain connects TRBV11-2 to TRBJ2-3; possible D gene TRBD2, 5 bases. CDR1 is SGHAT, CDR2 FQNNGV, per germline. CDR3 length: 14 residues. Trimming removed 3 bases from V and 4 bases from J, with 11 bases in between. CDR3 DNA sequence: TGTGCCAGCAGCTTTCGGTTGGAGGCAGATACGCAGTATTTT. This sequence encodes CASSFRLEADTQYF.

The chain couples TRBV5-1 to TRBJ1-1, with D maybe TRBD1 (5 bases). The CDR3 is 15 amino acids. In germline, CDR1 is SGHRS, CDR2 YFSETQ. V lost 0 bases and J 3 bases, leaving 12 bases between the germline ends. The CDR3 DNA follows: TGCGCCAGCAGCTTGGGTTCAGGGCTAGACACTGAAGCTTTCTTT. Translation: CASSLGSGLDTEAFF.

The V call is TRBV12-3 or TRBV12-4, the J call TRBJ2-1; D gene uncertain. V shed 4 bases and J shed 6 bases, with 7 bases lying between them. This CDR3 contains 12 residues. CDR3 region: CASSYGSNEQFF. As DNA, the CDR3 is TGTGCCAGCAGTTATGGCTCCAATGAGCAGTTCTTC.

V gene TRBV2 combines with J gene TRBJ1-1, with 8 nucleotides matching TRBD1. V trimming: 6 bases; J trimming: 4 bases; junction bases outside the gene matches: 4. Germline lookup yields CDR1 SNHLY and CDR2 FYNNEI. The CDR3 runs 13 residues. This CDR3 reads CASRYRGSTEAFF. CDR3 sequence (DNA): TGTGCCAGCAGGTACAGGGGGAGCACTGAAGCTTTCTTT.

The chain carries TRBV6-4 and TRBJ1-2; 8 bases are shared with TRBD1. The J segment lost 4 bases and the V segment lost 4 bases, leaving 8 bases of the junction unmatched. There are 15 residues in the CDR3. Germline V gene lookup returns CDR1 MRHNA and CDR2 SNTAGT. The CDR3 reads CASSVSGGAGYGYTF. The DNA of the CDR3 is TGTGCCAGCAGTGTTTCAGGGGGCGCGGGCTATGGCTACACCTTC.

The chain carries TRBV14 and TRBJ2-5; 13 bases are a match to TRBD2. Losses at the gene ends were 3 bases for V and 7 bases for J; bases not matched to a gene: 11. CDR3 length: 17 amino acids. Germline CDR1 and CDR2: SGHDN and FVKESK. The CDR3 sequence is CASSQQLAGGPGATQYF. CDR3 bases: TGTGCCAGCAGCCAGCAACTAGCGGGGGGGCCGGGCGCGACCCAGTACTTC.

This chain uses TRBV7-8 with TRBJ1-6; 7 nucleotides agree with TRBD1. CDR1 and CDR2 from the germline V gene are SGHVS and FQNEAQ. After removal of 7 bases from V and 6 bases from J, the junction contained 15 bases not matched to a gene. The CDR3 is made up of 17 amino acids. CDR3 sequence reads: CASTLILLRDSNSPLHF. The CDR3 bases are TGTGCCAGCACCCTAATCCTTTTACGGGACAGTAATTCACCCCTCCACTTT.

The chain recombines TRBV5-1 with TRBJ2-1; 8 bases are shared with TRBD1. V was clipped by 5 bases and J by 4 bases; unmatched bases: 5. There are 14 residues in the CDR3. Germline V CDR1 and CDR2: SGHRS, YFSETQ. The CDR3 sequence: CASSRDRNYNEQFF. As DNA, the CDR3 is TGCGCCAGCAGTCGGGACAGGAATTACAATGAGCAGTTCTTC.

This clone was detected a few times. CDR3 nucleotides: TGCGCCAGCAGCTTGGGAGCAACCCCGAACACCGGGGAGCTGTTTTTT. Its translation is CASSLGATPNTGELFF. The genes are TRBV5-1 and TRBJ2-2; D call uncertain. The V end lost 0 bases, the J end lost 0 bases, and 9 bases lay between the germline ends. The CDR3 has 16 residues. Looked up from germline, CDR1 is SGHRS and CDR2 is YFSETQ.

V is TRBV10-3 and J is TRBJ2-3; maybe TRBD1 (6 bases). The CDR3 sequence is 14 residues long. V lost 10 bases, J lost 2 bases, and 16 bases lay in between. In germline, CDR1 is ENHRY, CDR2 SYGVKD. The CDR3 DNA reads TGTGCCACGCGAATTGGACAGTTCACAGATACGCAGTATTTT. Translated: CATRIGQFTDTQYF.

V gene TRBV9 combines with J gene TRBJ1-5; perhaps TRBD1 as D (5 bases). The V end was cut by 3 bases, the J end by 6 bases, with 10 bases between. CDR3 size: 13 residues. Looked up from germline, CDR1 is SGDLS and CDR2 is YYNGEE. The CDR3 loop reads CASSGSGIQPQHF. CDR3 nucleotides: TGTGCCAGCAGCGGGTCAGGGATTCAGCCCCAGCATTTT.

V is TRBV5-1 and J is TRBJ2-1; TRBD2 agrees at 11 bases. V shed 4 bases, J shed 6 bases, and the junction held 9 bases outside the gene matches. This CDR3 contains 16 residues. The germline gives CDR1 SGHRS, CDR2 YFSETQ. The CDR3 nucleotides read TGCGCCAGCAGCAGGGTAGCGGGGGGGACCACCAATGAGCAGTTCTTC. It specifies CASSRVAGGTTNEQFF.

This clone has just one count. This sequence joins TRBV3-1 (or the pseudogene TRBV3-2) and TRBJ1-3; TRBD1 aligns across 7 bases. Looked up from germline, CDR1 is LGHDT and CDR2 is YNNKEL (reference sequence). The CDR3 length is 15 residues. Trimming took 5 bases from V and 1 from J; bases not matched to a gene: 5. The CDR3 region is CASSDRVFSGNTIYF. CDR3 sequence (DNA): TGTGCCAGCAGCGACAGGGTCTTTTCTGGAAACACCATATATTTT.

The chain joins TRBV7-9 to TRBJ1-4; 7 bases align to TRBD1. Germline CDR1 reads SEHNR; CDR2 reads FQNEAQ (reference sequence). CDR3 length equals 15 residues. V lost 7 bases and J lost 7; bases outside the gene matches: 12. The CDR3 DNA reads TGTGCCAGCACGTCCGTGACCGCAGGGGGTGAAAAACTGTTTTTT. This encodes CASTSVTAGGEKLFF.

V is TRBV6-5 and J is TRBJ1-3; D call uncertain. The V end was cut by 4 bases, the J end by 4 bases, with 14 bases between. Per the germline V gene, CDR1 is MNHEY and CDR2 is SVGAGI. The CDR3 is made up of 15 amino acids. DNA of the CDR3: TGTGCCAGCAGTTCGACTACATCCCTCGGAAACACCATATATTTT. Translation gives CASSSTTSLGNTIYF.

The rearrangement links TRBV19 to TRBJ2-1; 7 bases align to TRBD2. J lost 10 bases, V lost 5 bases, and 11 bases had no gene match. Germline V gives CDR1 LNHDA, CDR2 SQIVND (reference sequence). The CDR3 contains 14 residues. The DNA of the CDR3 is TGTGCCAGTAGTCCCCGGGAAGGGCGGGAGGAGCAGTTCTTC. Translation gives CASSPREGREEQFF.

The genes are TRBV5-1 and TRBJ1-2; D is undetermined. Germline lookup yields CDR1 SGHRS and CDR2 YFSETQ. Trimming stripped 4 bases from V and 4 bases from J, with 14 bases between. CDR3 size: 14 residues. The CDR3 sequence is CASSVGLEVYGYTF. In nucleotides, the CDR3 is TGCGCCAGCAGCGTCGGACTCGAAGTCTATGGCTACACCTTC.

The chain links TRBV7-9 to TRBJ2-1; TRBD2 is a possible D gene (5 bases). Germline loops: CDR1 SEHNR, CDR2 FQNEAQ (reference sequence). CDR3 length: 16 residues. Trimming left V 0 bases short and J 1 base short, with 10 bases between. The CDR3 sequence: CASSLAWRASYNEQFF. CDR3 DNA sequence: TGTGCCAGCAGCTTAGCATGGCGGGCTTCCTACAATGAGCAGTTCTTC.

J is TRBJ2-5 and V is TRBV6-1, with D tentatively TRBD1 (6 bases). The CDR3 has 15 residues. The germline V gene encodes CDR1 MNHNS and CDR2 SASEGT. V was shortened by 0 bases and J by 6 bases, with 14 bases between the two germline ends. CDR3 loop: CASSEAPDSRKTQYF. The CDR3 nucleotides read TGTGCCAGCAGTGAAGCACCGGACAGCAGAAAGACCCAGTACTTC.

The chain recombines TRBV10-3 with TRBJ1-6; D is unresolved. Germline loops: CDR1 ENHRY, CDR2 SYGVKD. V lost 4 bases to trimming and J lost 7 bases, with 8 bases between them. The CDR3 spans 13 residues. CDR3 sequence: CAISVGENSPLHF. In nucleotides, the CDR3 is TGTGCCATCAGTGTCGGGGAAAATTCACCCCTCCACTTT.

This clone appeared a single time. The chain recombines TRBV10-1 with TRBJ2-1; 11 bases are a match to TRBD2. This CDR3 has 15 residues. Trimming cost V 2 bases and J 10 bases; bases outside gene matches: 7. Germline CDR1 WNHNN, CDR2 SYGVQD (reference sequence). In nucleotides, the CDR3 is TGCGCCAGCAGTGAGGGTGGACTAGCGGGTGGGGAGCAGTTCTTC. This encodes CASSEGGLAGGEQFF.

This rearrangement joins TRBV7-3 to TRBJ2-1, with D possibly being TRBD2 (7 bases). CDR3 length: 15 residues. Trimming removed 3 bases at V and 7 bases at J, with 16 bases between. From germline, CDR1 is SGHTA and CDR2 FQGTGA. The CDR3 DNA follows: TGTGCCAGCAGCTTGATGGAGGGGGGGCTGAATGAGCAGTTCTTC. Its translation is CASSLMEGGLNEQFF.

The gene calls are TRBV25-1 and TRBJ1-6, with D possibly TRBD1 on 6 matching bases. Between the trimmed V and J ends, which lost 9 bases and 6 bases, there was a span of 15 bases. Germline assignment: CDR1 MGHDK and CDR2 SYGVNS. The CDR3 length is 14 residues. The DNA of the CDR3 is TGTGCCAGTTGCCCCATCAGGGGTAATTCACCCCTCCACTTT. Protein: CASCPIRGNSPLHF.

This chain connects TRBV19 to TRBJ1-1; TRBD1 might be the D (5 bases). CDR3 length equals 12 residues. Trimming cost V 6 bases and J 6 bases, with 11 bases left between them. Germline CDR1 and CDR2: LNHDA and SQIVND (reference sequence). As DNA, the CDR3 is TGTGCCAGTAGCCACCGACAGTCTGAAGCTTTCTTT. Protein product: CASSHRQSEAFF.

The V gene is TRBV11-2, the J gene TRBJ2-3; D might be TRBD2 (6 bases). V was cut by 4 bases and J by 3 bases, with 20 bases left in between. CDR1 is SGHAT and CDR2 is FQNNGV in the germline V gene. The CDR3 totals 17 residues. The CDR3 region has the DNA TGTGCCAGCAGCTCGGGACTTATCTCCCACGGAACAGATACGCAGTATTTT. It codes for CASSSGLISHGTDTQYF.

The chain links TRBV28 to TRBJ1-1; TRBD1 matches 8 bases. Germline V gene sequence: CDR1 MDHEN, CDR2 SYDVKM. The CDR3 length is 13 residues. Germline trimming cut 8 bases from V and 10 bases from J; bases unmatched to any gene: 12. CDR3 nucleotides: TGTGCCAGCGTTTCAGGGGGCTGGATGGGAGCTTTCTTT. Residues: CASVSGGWMGAFF.

The chain is built from TRBV4-1 and TRBJ2-3, with 7 bases aligning to TRBD2. The V segment lost 0 bases and the J segment 1 base; nucleotides outside the gene matches: 7. The CDR3 totals 17 residues. Germline V lookup: CDR1 MGHRA, CDR2 YSYEKL. CDR3: CASSQEVRGEGTDTQYF. In DNA form, the CDR3 reads TGCGCCAGCAGCCAAGAGGTCCGGGGGGAGGGCACAGATACGCAGTATTTT.